The 30 T cell receptor beta chains below come from one sample, sequenced in a study of T-cell reconstitution after alpha-beta-depleted transplantation in children. Unique molecular identifiers were used in preparing the TCRbeta library. Using its own MiXCR run on the PCR reads, TCRdb lists one record per CDR3 protein. The sample yields over 45,000 distinct CDR3 sequences, 44% seen once. Here the sequenced sample was PBMCs, mostly from graft donor cells, taken 360 days after TCRalphabeta/CD19-depleted stem cell transplant. These receptors originate from a male patient aged 10-17 years who had a stem cell transplant for acute lymphoblastic leukemia, so the T cells may come from the graft donor.

This clonotype was counted only a few times. This sequence joins TRBV7-2 and TRBJ2-2, with 8 bases matching TRBD2. After removal of 4 bases from V and 6 bases from J, the junction contained 10 bases not matched to a gene. The CDR3 consists of 16 residues. Per germline, CDR1 SGHTA and CDR2 FQGNSA. The CDR3 bases are TGTGCCAGCAGCTCCTCGGGAGGGATCGTACCCGGGGAGCTGTTTTTT. This translates into CASSSSGGIVPGELFF.

The chain combines TRBV14 with TRBJ2-7; the D is unclear. Germline-derived CDR1 and CDR2 are SGHDN and FVKESK. This CDR3 region has 18 residues. V was shortened by 0 bases and J by 5 bases, with 23 bases between the two germline ends. CDR3 bases: TGTGCCAGCAGCCAAGATGTATTCGGTCACCCTACCCACGACGAGCAGTACTTC. It codes for CASSQDVFGHPTHDEQYF.

The sample holds a few counts of this clonotype. The V call is TRBV27, the J call TRBJ2-2; 7 bases are shared with TRBD1. Trimming removed 5 bases from V and 9 bases from J; junction bases left unmatched: 9. The CDR3 loop spans 14 amino acids. Germline CDR1 and CDR2: MNHEY and SMNVEV (reference sequence). CDR3 sequence (DNA): TGTGCCAGCAGTCCGAAGAAGGGGGCGAGGGAGCTGTTTTTT. Protein: CASSPKKGARELFF.

A few counts support this clonotype. The genes are TRBV11-2 and TRBJ1-1; no reliable D call. The CDR3 sequence is 14 residues long. Trimming left V 1 base short and J 0 bases short, with 6 bases between. Looked up from germline, CDR1 is SGHAT and CDR2 is FQNNGV. DNA for the CDR3: TGTGCCAGCAGCTTAGGACCTATGAACACTGAAGCTTTCTTT. It is translated as CASSLGPMNTEAFF.

This clonotype was seen more than once but under ten times. The gene calls are TRBV12-3 or TRBV12-4 and TRBJ2-5; 11 nucleotides agree with TRBD2. The length of the CDR3 is 14 residues. After removal of 6 bases from V and 7 bases from J, the junction contained 7 bases not matched to a gene. In nucleotides, the CDR3 is TGTGCCAGCAGCACTAGCGGGAGTATAGGGACCCAGTACTTC. This codes for CASSTSGSIGTQYF.

This clonotype was seen more than once but under ten times. The J gene is TRBJ2-7, the V gene TRBV12-3 or TRBV12-4; 7 positions match TRBD2. Trimming at V came to 7 bases and at J to 6 bases, leaving 6 bases not matched to a gene. This CDR3 region has 12 residues. In nucleotides, the CDR3 is TGTGCCAGCACCGGACTAGGCGGCGAGCAGTACTTC. Amino acid sequence: CASTGLGGEQYF.

The chain uses TRBV12-3 or TRBV12-4 and TRBJ2-7; the D gene is possibly TRBD2 (6 bases). The V end lost 4 bases, the J end lost 9 bases, and 13 bases lay between the germline ends. The CDR3 runs 12 residues. The CDR3 region is CASSSTSKVQYF. CDR3 nucleotide sequence: TGTGCCAGCAGTTCGACTAGTAAGGTGCAGTACTTC.

This clonotype was found a few times. This sequence joins TRBV4-1 and TRBJ2-7, with 9 positions matching TRBD2. CDR3 length: 15 amino acids. CDR1 MGHRA and CDR2 YSYEKL come from the germline V gene. J was trimmed by 4 bases and V by 2 bases; bases with no gene match: 6. The CDR3 nucleotides read TGCGCCAGCAGCCAAACCGGGACTAGCAGATACGAGCAGTACTTC. Its protein is CASSQTGTSRYEQYF.

The table lists this clonotype with a few counts. The rearrangement uses TRBV6-2 or TRBV6-3 and TRBJ1-1; D gene uncertain. Trimming took off 7 bases at V and 6 bases at J, with 18 bases between the two ends. Per germline, CDR1 MNHEY and CDR2 SVGEGT. The CDR3 contains 14 residues. The CDR3 DNA reads TGTGCCAGCAATCAAGTGATTGGTAGCGCTGAAGCTTTCTTT. Translated: CASNQVIGSAEAFF.

The chain uses TRBV5-5 and TRBJ2-3; D gene unclear. The CDR3 loop spans 12 amino acids. In germline, CDR1 is SGHKS, CDR2 YYEKEE (reference sequence). V gave up 2 bases and J gave up 2 bases, with 3 bases separating them. The chain's CDR3 is CASSFVTDTQYF. In nucleotides, the CDR3 is TGTGCCAGCAGCTTTGTCACAGATACGCAGTATTTT.

The V gene is TRBV28, the J gene TRBJ1-3, with D possibly being TRBD1 (5 bases). The CDR3 is made up of 16 amino acids. Between the trimmed V and J ends, which lost 3 bases and 4 bases, there was a span of 16 bases. The germline V gene has CDR1 MDHEN and CDR2 SYDVKM. In nucleotides, the CDR3 is TGTGCCAGCAGTTTGGGAATAGGGGTTGTCGGAAACACCATATATTTT. Encoded protein: CASSLGIGVVGNTIYF. Supplemented by reference TRBV28 and TRBJ1-3, the full variable domain reads DVKVTQSSRYLVKRTGEKVFLECVQDMDHENMFWYRQDPGLGLRLIYFSYDVKMKEKGDIPEGYSVSREKKERFSLILESASTNQTSMYLCASSLGIGVVGNTIYFGEGSWLTVV.

The gene calls are TRBV15 and TRBJ2-3; D might be TRBD2 (5 bases). V was pared by 5 bases and J by 2 bases, with 5 bases between. The V gene's germline CDR1 is LNHNV and CDR2 YYDKDF (reference sequence). CDR3 size: 12 residues. CDR3 bases: TGTGCCACCAGCCGGGACACAGATACGCAGTATTTT. Protein product: CATSRDTDTQYF.

The rearrangement uses TRBV29-1 and TRBJ1-1, with D possibly matching TRBD1 (6 bases). The germline V gene has CDR1 SQVTM and CDR2 ANQGSEA. Trimming took off 6 bases at V and 1 base at J, with 15 bases between the two ends. This CDR3 has 14 amino acids. DNA for the CDR3: TGCAGCGTAGAGCCTCGGGACAAGAACACTGAAGCTTTCTTT. Translated, it gives CSVEPRDKNTEAFF.

V and J are TRBV19 and TRBJ2-2; 7 bases line up with TRBD1. Germline CDR1 is LNHDA and CDR2 is SQIVND (reference sequence). Germline trimming cut 9 bases from V and 6 bases from J; bases unmatched to any gene: 10. The CDR3 is 14 residues long. CDR3 region: CASTTGKVPGELFF. For the CDR3, the DNA is TGTGCCAGCACGACAGGGAAAGTTCCCGGGGAGCTGTTTTTT.

In this sample, this clonotype turned up a few times. The CDR3 DNA follows: TGCAGTGCTAGAGAGGGCTGGCCCGAGCAGTACTTC. It translates to CSAREGWPEQYF. The chain combines TRBV20-1 with TRBJ2-7, with D hard to call. The CDR3 is made up of 12 amino acids. Germline assignment: CDR1 DFQATT and CDR2 SNEGSKA (reference sequence). V lost 0 bases to trimming and J lost 6 bases, with 9 bases between them.

The chain uses TRBV12-3 or TRBV12-4 and TRBJ1-2; TRBD1 aligns across 8 bases. This CDR3 contains 13 residues. V trimming: 5 bases; J trimming: 7 bases; junction bases outside the gene matches: 6. DNA for the CDR3: TGTGCCAGCAGTGCCGGGACAGGAAGTGGCTACACCTTC. This encodes CASSAGTGSGYTF.

This clonotype was observed a few times. The chain recombines TRBV28 with TRBJ2-2; D might be TRBD1 or TRBD2, each matching 5 bases. Between the trimmed V and J ends, which lost 3 bases and 5 bases, there was a span of 7 bases. Germline values: CDR1 MDHEN, CDR2 SYDVKM. The CDR3 is 13 amino acids. The DNA of the CDR3 is TGTGCCAGCAGTTTTGGGGGAACCGGGGAGCTGTTTTTT. The encoded protein is CASSFGGTGELFF. The variable domain in full, with the rest retrieved from reference TRBV28 and TRBJ2-2, is DVKVTQSSRYLVKRTGEKVFLECVQDMDHENMFWYRQDPGLGLRLIYFSYDVKMKEKGDIPEGYSVSREKKERFSLILESASTNQTSMYLCASSFGGTGELFFGEGSRLTVL.

This sequence joins TRBV10-3 and TRBJ1-6, with a possible D match to TRBD1 (5 bases). Between the trimmed V and J ends, which lost 3 bases and 7 bases, there was a span of 19 bases. The CDR3 contains 17 residues. Germline V lookup: CDR1 ENHRY, CDR2 SYGVKD. CDR3 sequence (DNA): TGTGCCATCAGTGATCGGGGCCGCGGGAAGATCAATTCACCCCTCCACTTT. Amino acid sequence: CAISDRGRGKINSPLHF.

The chain is built from TRBV11-1 and TRBJ2-1; no clear D. Deletions cut 2 bases from V and 8 bases from J, with 7 bases between. The CDR3 extends over 12 amino acids. The V gene's germline CDR1 is SGHAT and CDR2 FQDESV (reference sequence). The CDR3 nucleotides are TGTGCCAGCAGCTTATTTAGAGATGAGCAGTTCTTC. Protein product: CASSLFRDEQFF.

This rearrangement joins TRBV29-1 to TRBJ2-7; 8 bases map to TRBD1. Germline trimming cut 5 bases from V and 2 bases from J; bases unmatched to any gene: 5. The CDR3 totals 13 residues. Germline CDR1 SQVTM, CDR2 ANQGSEA. The CDR3 DNA reads as TGCAGCGTTTGGACAGGGCCTACCTACGAGCAGTACTTC. It translates to CSVWTGPTYEQYF.

The chain uses TRBV5-1 and TRBJ2-3; D is unresolved. Germline V CDR1 and CDR2: SGHRS, YFSETQ. V was clipped by 1 base and J by 5 bases, with 11 bases between them. The CDR3 length is 14 residues. CDR3 sequence: CASSLSAVQDTQYF. The CDR3 coding sequence is TGCGCCAGCAGCTTGTCGGCAGTTCAAGATACGCAGTATTTT.

The V call is TRBV29-1, the J call TRBJ2-5; D gene uncertain. The CDR3 length is 12 residues. Per germline, CDR1 SQVTM and CDR2 ANQGSEA. Deletions cut 5 bases from V and 1 base from J, with 8 bases between. DNA of the CDR3: TGCAGCGTTCGGTGGGGCCAAGAGACCCAGTACTTC. This encodes CSVRWGQETQYF. Looking up the rest from reference TRBV29-1 and TRBJ2-5 gives the full variable domain: SAVISQKPSRDICQRGTSLTIQCQVDSQVTMMFWYRQQPGQSLTLIATANQGSEATYESGFVIDKFPISRPNLTFSTLTVSNMSPEDSSIYLCSVRWGQETQYFGPGTRLLVL.

V is TRBV10-3 and J is TRBJ1-1; D call uncertain. Germline-derived CDR1 and CDR2 are ENHRY and SYGVKD. This CDR3 comprises 15 residues. V dropped 7 bases and J dropped 4 bases, with 19 bases sitting between them. CDR3 in amino acids: CAIKALKGEVTEAFF. The CDR3 coding sequence is TGTGCCATCAAGGCCCTGAAGGGTGAGGTCACTGAAGCTTTCTTT.

The chain uses TRBV29-1 and TRBJ1-1; maybe TRBD1 (6 bases). V was clipped by 4 bases and J by 5 bases, with 14 bases between them. CDR3 length: 13 amino acids. Germline V gene lookup returns CDR1 SQVTM and CDR2 ANQGSEA. The CDR3 DNA reads TGCAGCGTTGTGGGGGGGGCGGGAACTGAAGCTTTCTTT. This sequence encodes CSVVGGAGTEAFF.

A few counts support this clonotype. The chain is built from TRBV29-1 and TRBJ2-3, with TRBD2 matching 7 bases. Unmatched junction bases numbered 13, after V lost 7 bases and J lost 6 bases. The CDR3 contains 14 residues. CDR1 SQVTM and CDR2 ANQGSEA come from the germline V gene. Here the CDR3 reads CSGLASSWSDTQYF. In nucleotides, the CDR3 is TGCAGCGGACTAGCTTCCAGCTGGTCTGATACGCAGTATTTT.

The chain employs TRBV6-1 and TRBJ2-3; D is possibly TRBD1 (6 bases). Germline V gives CDR1 MNHNS, CDR2 SASEGT. V shed 5 bases and J shed 4 bases, with 16 bases lying between them. The CDR3 is made up of 15 amino acids. CDR3 nucleotides: TGTGCCAGCAGTCCTACAGGAGCAGGGGCAGATACGCAGTATTTT. Translated: CASSPTGAGADTQYF.

This clonotype was seen a few times. The chain employs TRBV5-1 and TRBJ1-1; 7 bases agree with TRBD1. Germline V gene lookup returns CDR1 SGHRS and CDR2 YFSETQ. The CDR3 totals 15 residues. V shed 0 bases, J shed 3 bases, and the junction held 5 bases outside the gene matches. This chain's CDR3 is CASSLVGTAHTEAFF. CDR3 bases: TGCGCCAGCAGCTTGGTCGGGACAGCCCACACTGAAGCTTTCTTT.

The genes are TRBV7-9 and TRBJ2-3, with TRBD2 identical over 7 bases. J lost 2 bases, V lost 7 bases, and 9 bases had no gene match. Per the germline V gene, CDR1 is SEHNR and CDR2 is FQNEAQ (reference sequence). The CDR3 length is 15 residues. The CDR3 region is CASKGGGVPTDTQYF. CDR3 coding DNA: TGTGCCAGCAAGGGTGGGGGGGTCCCCACAGATACGCAGTATTTT.

This clonotype has only a few counts. V is TRBV28 and J is TRBJ2-5; D gene ambiguous. Trimming took 4 bases from V and 7 from J, leaving 10 bases between them. This CDR3 is 12 amino acids long. Germline V gene data show CDR1 as MDHEN and CDR2 as SYDVKM. CDR3 residues: CASSSPGRTQYF. The DNA of the CDR3 is TGTGCCAGCAGTTCCCCGGGTCGGACCCAGTACTTC.

The CDR3 DNA reads TGTGCCAGCAGCTTAGCGGCGACCAAAAAGGGAAGAATCACTGAAGCTTTCTTT. As protein: CASSLAATKKGRITEAFF. The chain employs TRBV7-8 and TRBJ1-1, with unresolved D. Germline V lookup: CDR1 SGHVS, CDR2 FQNEAQ. V was pared by 0 bases and J by 4 bases, with 21 bases between. The CDR3 totals 18 residues.